This section outlines one T cell receptor beta chain sequence together with its context. The antigen is unknown. V shed 3 bases and J 4 bases; nucleotides not matched to a gene: 8. The CDR3 covers 16 residues. Germline V gene data show CDR1 as SGHTA and CDR2 as FQGNSA. TCRdb's table, derived via immunoSEQ multiplex PCR, lists solely in-frame clones and lacks some. The repertoire holds 90,000 or so clones, with 80% to 95% as singletons. This sample was taken from a study of OX40 agonist ivuxolimab in advanced cancers. The overall study: The patients got ivuxolimab, which is an agonistic anti-OX40 (CD134) antibody.

Overall study results and limits: The specificity for antigen of the expanded peripheral T cells was not determined. The study observed clonal expansion of CD4+ and CD8+ blood T cells by week 6 at 0.1 to 3.0 mg/kg. Among patients with partial responses at 0.1-3.0 mg/kg, clonal expansion was among the lowest.

The TCR sequence derives from an adult with an advanced solid tumor such as melanoma, head and neck, liver or kidney cancer. The sequencing used CD4+ or CD8+ T cells sorted from blood, collected in a trial of the OX40 agonist ivuxolimab. The J gene is TRBJ2-7, the V gene TRBV7-2, with 11 bases that match TRBD2. CDR3 coding DNA: TGTGCCAGCAGCTTGTCTAGCGGGGGGCCGGAGTACGAGCAGTACTTC. Protein sequence: CASSLSSGGPEYEQYF.